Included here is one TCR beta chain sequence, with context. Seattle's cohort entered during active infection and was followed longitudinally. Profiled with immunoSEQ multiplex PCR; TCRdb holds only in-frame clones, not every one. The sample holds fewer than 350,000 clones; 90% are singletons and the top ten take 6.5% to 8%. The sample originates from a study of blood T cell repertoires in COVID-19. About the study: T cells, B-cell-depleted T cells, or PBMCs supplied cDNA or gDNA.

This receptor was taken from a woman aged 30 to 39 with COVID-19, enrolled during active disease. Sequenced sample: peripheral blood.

The CDR3 DNA reads TGTGCCAGCAGCCAAGAAGGGGTCGTGACTGAAGCTTTCTTT. The encoded protein is CASSQEGVVTEAFF. The V gene is TRBV3-1 (or the pseudogene TRBV3-2), the J gene TRBJ1-1, with D possibly being TRBD1 (5 bases). The CDR3 contains 14 residues. V shed 0 bases and J shed 5 bases, with 10 bases lying between them. Germline V lookup: CDR1 LGHDT, CDR2 YNNKEL (reference sequence).